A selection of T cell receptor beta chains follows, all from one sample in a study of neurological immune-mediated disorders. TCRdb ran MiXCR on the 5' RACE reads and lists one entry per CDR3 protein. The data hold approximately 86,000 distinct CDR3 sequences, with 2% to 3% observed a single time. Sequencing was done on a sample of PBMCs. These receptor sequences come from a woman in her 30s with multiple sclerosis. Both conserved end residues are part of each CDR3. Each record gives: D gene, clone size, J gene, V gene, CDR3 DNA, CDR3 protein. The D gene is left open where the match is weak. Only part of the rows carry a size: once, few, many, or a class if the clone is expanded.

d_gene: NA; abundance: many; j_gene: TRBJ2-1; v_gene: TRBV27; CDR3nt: TGTGCCAGCAGTCGGGGGACTTTCAATGAGCAGTTCTTC; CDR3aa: CASSRGTFNEQFF
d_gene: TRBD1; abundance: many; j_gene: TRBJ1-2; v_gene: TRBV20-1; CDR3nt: TGCAGTGCCGGGACAGTTAACTATGGCTACACCTTC; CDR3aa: CSAGTVNYGYTF
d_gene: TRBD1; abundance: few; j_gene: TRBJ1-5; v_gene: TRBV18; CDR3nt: TGTGCCAGCTCAGTCGGACAGGTCGAGGGTCAGCCCCAGCATTTT; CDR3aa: CASSVGQVEGQPQHF
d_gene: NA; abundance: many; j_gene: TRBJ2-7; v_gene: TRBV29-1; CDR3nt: TGCAGCGTTGTAGGACAGAACTACGAGCAGTACTTC; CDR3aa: CSVVGQNYEQYF
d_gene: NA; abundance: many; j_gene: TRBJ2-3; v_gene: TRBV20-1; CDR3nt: TGCAGTGCTAGAGATCCCCCCAGGGTTGAATTCACAGATACGCAGTATTTT; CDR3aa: CSARDPPRVEFTDTQYF
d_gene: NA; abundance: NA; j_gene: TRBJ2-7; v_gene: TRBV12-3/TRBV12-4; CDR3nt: TGTGCCAGCAGTTTTCCCAGGGGGGGATCCCCGACGCCTTACGAGCAGTACTTC; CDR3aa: CASSFPRGGSPTPYEQYF
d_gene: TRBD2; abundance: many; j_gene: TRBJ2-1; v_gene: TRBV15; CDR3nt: TGTGCCACGAAACATCGGCAACTAGCGGGAGAAAATGAGCAGTTCTTC; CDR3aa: CATKHRQLAGENEQFF
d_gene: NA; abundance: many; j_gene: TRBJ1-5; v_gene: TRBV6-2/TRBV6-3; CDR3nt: TGTGCCAGCACATTAGACTCGAACTATAGCAATCAGCCCCAGCATTTT; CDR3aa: CASTLDSNYSNQPQHF
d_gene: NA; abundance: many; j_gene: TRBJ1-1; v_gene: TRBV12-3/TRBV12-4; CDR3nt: TGTGCCAGCAGTCTTCCGGCAGGCCCGAACACTGAAGCTTTCTTT; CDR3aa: CASSLPAGPNTEAFF
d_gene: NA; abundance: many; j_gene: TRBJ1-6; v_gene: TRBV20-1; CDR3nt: TGCAGTGCTAGTAGGTCCCAGAATTCACCCCTCCACTTT; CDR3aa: CSASRSQNSPLHF
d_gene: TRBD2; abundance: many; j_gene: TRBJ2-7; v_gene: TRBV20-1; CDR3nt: TGCAGTGCTAGAGTTAAGACTAGCGGCTTCTACGAGCAGTACTTC; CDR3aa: CSARVKTSGFYEQYF
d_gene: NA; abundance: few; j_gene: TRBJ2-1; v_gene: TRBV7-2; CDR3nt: TGTGCCAGCAGCCCCCGGGCGGCCTACAATGAGCAGTTCTTC; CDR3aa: CASSPRAAYNEQFF
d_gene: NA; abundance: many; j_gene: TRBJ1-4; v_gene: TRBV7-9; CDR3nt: TGTGCCAGCAGCTTAGCTCAATGGGGAAAACTGTTTTTT; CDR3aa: CASSLAQWGKLFF
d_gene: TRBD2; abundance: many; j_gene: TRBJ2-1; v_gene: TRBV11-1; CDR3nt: TGTGCCAGCAGCCCGGGACTAGAAATATACAATGAGCAGTTCTTC; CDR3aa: CASSPGLEIYNEQFF
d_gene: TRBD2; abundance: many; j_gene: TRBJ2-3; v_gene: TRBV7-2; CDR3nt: TGTGCCAGCAGCCCCCGGCTAGCGGGAGGCCCAGATACGCAGTATTTT; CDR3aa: CASSPRLAGGPDTQYF
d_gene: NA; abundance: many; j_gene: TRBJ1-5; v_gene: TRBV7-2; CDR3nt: TGTGCCAGCAGCGAGGAAGGTAATCAGCCCCAGCATTTT; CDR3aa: CASSEEGNQPQHF
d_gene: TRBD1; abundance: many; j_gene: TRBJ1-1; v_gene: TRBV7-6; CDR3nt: TGTGCCAGCAGCGGACAGGGTGACACTGAAGCTTTCTTT; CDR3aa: CASSGQGDTEAFF
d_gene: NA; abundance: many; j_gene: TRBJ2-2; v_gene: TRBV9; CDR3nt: TGTGCCAGCAGCTCCGGGGGAGCGGCGAACACCGGGGAGCTGTTTTTT; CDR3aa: CASSSGGAANTGELFF
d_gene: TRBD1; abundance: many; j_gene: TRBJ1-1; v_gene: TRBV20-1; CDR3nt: TGCAGTGCTACGAGGACAGGGATGAACACTGAAGCTTTCTTT; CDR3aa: CSATRTGMNTEAFF
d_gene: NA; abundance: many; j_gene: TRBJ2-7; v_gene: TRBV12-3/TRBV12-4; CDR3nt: TGTGCCAGCAGACGGGACCTCTACGAGCAGTACTTC; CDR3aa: CASRRDLYEQYF
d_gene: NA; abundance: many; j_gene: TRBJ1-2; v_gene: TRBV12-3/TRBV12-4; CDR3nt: TGTGCCAGCAGTTTAGTGGCTCCCTATGGCTACACCTTC; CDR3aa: CASSLVAPYGYTF
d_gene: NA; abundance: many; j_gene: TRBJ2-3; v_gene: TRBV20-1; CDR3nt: TGCAGTGCTAGGCCCGCGGGATCAGATACGCAGTATTTT; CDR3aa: CSARPAGSDTQYF
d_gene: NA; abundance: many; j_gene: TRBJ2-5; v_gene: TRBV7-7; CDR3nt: TGTGCCAGCAGCTTAGTACAGCAAGAGACCCAGTACTTC; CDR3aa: CASSLVQQETQYF
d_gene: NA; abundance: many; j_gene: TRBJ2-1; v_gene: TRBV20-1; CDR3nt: TGCAGTGCTTTCCGGCAGGGGACATCCTACAATGAGCAGTTCTTC; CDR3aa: CSAFRQGTSYNEQFF
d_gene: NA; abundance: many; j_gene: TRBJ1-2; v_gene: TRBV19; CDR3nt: TGTGCCAGTAGTACGAGGACGGATGGCTACACCTTC; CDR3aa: CASSTRTDGYTF
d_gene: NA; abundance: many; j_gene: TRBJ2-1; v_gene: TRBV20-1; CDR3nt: TGCAGTGCTAGAAGCTTCGACTTCCGAGGGAATGAGCAGTTCTTC; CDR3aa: CSARSFDFRGNEQFF
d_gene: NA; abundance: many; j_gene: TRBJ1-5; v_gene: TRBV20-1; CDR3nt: TGCAGTGCTAGAGACAGCCCCAAGGGCAATCAGCCCCAGCATTTT; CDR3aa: CSARDSPKGNQPQHF
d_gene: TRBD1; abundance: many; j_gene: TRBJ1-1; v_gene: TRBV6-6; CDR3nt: TGTGCCAGCAGTACTCCGACAGGGCGCGGAACTGAAGCTTTCTTT; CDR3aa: CASSTPTGRGTEAFF
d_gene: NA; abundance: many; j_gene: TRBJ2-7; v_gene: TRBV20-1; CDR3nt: TGCAGTGCTACTGACAACACCTACGAGCAGTACTTC; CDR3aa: CSATDNTYEQYF
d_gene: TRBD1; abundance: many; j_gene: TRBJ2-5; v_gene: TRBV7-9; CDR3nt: TGTGCCAGCAGCTCGGTCCAGGGGGTCGCGGAGACCCAGTACTTC; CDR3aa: CASSSVQGVAETQYF
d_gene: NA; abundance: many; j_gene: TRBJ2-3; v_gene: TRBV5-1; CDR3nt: TGCGCCAGCAGCGGACAGCTCACAGATACGCAGTATTTT; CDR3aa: CASSGQLTDTQYF
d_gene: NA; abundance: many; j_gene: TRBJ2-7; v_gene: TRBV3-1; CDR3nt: TGTGCCAGCAGCCAAGGGTGGCAGGGGAACTACGAGCAGTACTTC; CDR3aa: CASSQGWQGNYEQYF
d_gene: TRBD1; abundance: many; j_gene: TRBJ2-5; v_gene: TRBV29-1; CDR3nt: TGCAGCGTTGGCCGGAAACCAGGGGGCGCGGATGAGACCCAGTACTTC; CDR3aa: CSVGRKPGGADETQYF
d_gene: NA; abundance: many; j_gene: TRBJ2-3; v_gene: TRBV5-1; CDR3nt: TGCGCCAGCAGCCCACAGGGGGGGTATACAGATACGCAGTATTTT; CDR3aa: CASSPQGGYTDTQYF
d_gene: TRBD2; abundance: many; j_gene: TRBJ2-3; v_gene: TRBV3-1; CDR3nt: TGTGCCAGCAGCCAAGAAAGGACTAGTGTGGAAACAGATACGCAGTATTTT; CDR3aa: CASSQERTSVETDTQYF
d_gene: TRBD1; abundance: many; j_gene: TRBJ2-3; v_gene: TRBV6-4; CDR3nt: TGTGCCAGCAGTGACGGGGACAGGGGTGCAGATACGCAGTATTTT; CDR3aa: CASSDGDRGADTQYF
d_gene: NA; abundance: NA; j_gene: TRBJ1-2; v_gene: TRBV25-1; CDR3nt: TGTGCCAGCAGTGGGCCGGGGCACCATGGCTACACCTTC; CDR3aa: CASSGPGHHGYTF
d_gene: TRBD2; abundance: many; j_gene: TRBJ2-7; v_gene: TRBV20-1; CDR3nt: TGCAGTGCTAGGCCCTTTGGCGGGAGCTCCTACGAGCAGTACTTC; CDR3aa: CSARPFGGSSYEQYF
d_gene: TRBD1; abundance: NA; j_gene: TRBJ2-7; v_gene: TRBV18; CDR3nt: TGTGCCAGCTCACAGGGGGCTCCAATCTACGAGCAGTACTTC; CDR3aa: CASSQGAPIYEQYF
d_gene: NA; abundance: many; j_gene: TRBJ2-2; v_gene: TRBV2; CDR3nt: TGTGCCAGCAGTAGTCAGATCACCGGGGAGCTGTTTTTT; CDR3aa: CASSSQITGELFF
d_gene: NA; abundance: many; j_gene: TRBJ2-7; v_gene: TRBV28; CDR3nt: TGTGCCAGCAGTTTTTCAAAGCCCCCCTACGAGCAGTACTTC; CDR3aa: CASSFSKPPYEQYF
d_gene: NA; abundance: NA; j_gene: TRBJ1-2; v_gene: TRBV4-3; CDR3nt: TGCGCCAGCAGCCACTACGGGGGGCGACGGTGTGGCTATACCTTC; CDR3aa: CASSHYGGRRCGYTF
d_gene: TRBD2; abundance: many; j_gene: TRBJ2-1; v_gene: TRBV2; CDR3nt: TGTGCCAGCAGGGTACTAGCGACTGAGCAGTTCTTC; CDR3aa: CASRVLATEQFF
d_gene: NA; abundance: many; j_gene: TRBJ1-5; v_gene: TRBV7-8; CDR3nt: TGTGCCAGCAGCTTAAATAGGGAGAATCAGCCCCAGCATTTT; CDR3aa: CASSLNRENQPQHF
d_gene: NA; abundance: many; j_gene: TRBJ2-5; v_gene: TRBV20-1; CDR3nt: TGCAGTGCCCCACCGGGCGGGGCAGAGACCCAGTACTTC; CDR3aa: CSAPPGGAETQYF
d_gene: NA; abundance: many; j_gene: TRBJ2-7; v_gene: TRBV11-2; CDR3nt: TGTGCCAGCAGCTCCGGGACCCTCTACGAGCAGTACTTC; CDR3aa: CASSSGTLYEQYF
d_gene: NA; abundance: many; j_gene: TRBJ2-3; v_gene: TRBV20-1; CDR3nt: TGCAGTGCTACCAGGGATGGGGCAGATACGCAGTATTTT; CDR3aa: CSATRDGADTQYF
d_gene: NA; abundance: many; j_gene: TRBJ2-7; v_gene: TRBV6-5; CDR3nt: TGTGCCAGCAGTTCAACTAAAAGCGGCTCCTACGAGCAGTACTTC; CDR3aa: CASSSTKSGSYEQYF
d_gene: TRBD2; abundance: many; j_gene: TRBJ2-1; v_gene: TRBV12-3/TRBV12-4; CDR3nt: TGTGCCAGCAGTTTTCTAGCGGGAGGGCTTAATGAGCAGTTCTTC; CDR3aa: CASSFLAGGLNEQFF
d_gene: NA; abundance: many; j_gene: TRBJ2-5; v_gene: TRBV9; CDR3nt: TGTGCCAGCAGCCCCCGGGGCAGGTACCAAGAGACCCAGTACTTC; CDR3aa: CASSPRGRYQETQYF
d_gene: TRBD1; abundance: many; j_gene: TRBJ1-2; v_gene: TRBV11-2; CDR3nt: TGTGCCAGCAGCCCAGGGGGAAGCTATGGCTACACCTTC; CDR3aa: CASSPGGSYGYTF
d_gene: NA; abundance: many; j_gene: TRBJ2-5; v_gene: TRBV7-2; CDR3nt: TGTGCCAGCAGCTTATGGGAGTCACAAGAGACCCAGTACTTC; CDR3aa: CASSLWESQETQYF
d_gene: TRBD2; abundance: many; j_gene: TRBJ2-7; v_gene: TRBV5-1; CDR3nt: TGCGCCAGCAGCTTGGGGACTAGCGGGGGCGGGGACGAGCAGTACTTC; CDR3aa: CASSLGTSGGGDEQYF
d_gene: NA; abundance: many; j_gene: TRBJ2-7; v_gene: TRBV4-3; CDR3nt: TGCGCCAGCAGCCAAGCTCCAGGAGACTACGAGCAGTACTTC; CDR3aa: CASSQAPGDYEQYF
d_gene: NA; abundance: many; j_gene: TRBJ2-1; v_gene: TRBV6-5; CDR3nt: TGTGCCAGCAGCCTCGGAGGTAGCGCCTCCTACAATGAGCAGTTCTTC; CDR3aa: CASSLGGSASYNEQFF
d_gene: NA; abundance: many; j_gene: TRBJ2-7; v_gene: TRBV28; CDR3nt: TGTGCCAGCAGTTCCCCGAGTTATTTGGAGTACTTC; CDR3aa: CASSSPSYLEYF
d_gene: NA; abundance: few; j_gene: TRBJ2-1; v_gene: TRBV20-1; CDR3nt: TGCAGTGACCCGGACACAAAGAGGTATGAGCAGTTCTTC; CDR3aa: CSDPDTKRYEQFF
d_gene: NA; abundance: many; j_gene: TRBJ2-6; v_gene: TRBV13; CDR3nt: TGTGCCAGCAGCGGGGGGACAGACGATTACTCTGGGGCCAACGTCCTGACTTTC; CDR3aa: CASSGGTDDYSGANVLTF
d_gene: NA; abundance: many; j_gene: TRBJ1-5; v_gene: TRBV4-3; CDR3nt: TGCGCCAGCAGCCAAGATGTCAGTCAGCCCCAGCATTTT; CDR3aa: CASSQDVSQPQHF